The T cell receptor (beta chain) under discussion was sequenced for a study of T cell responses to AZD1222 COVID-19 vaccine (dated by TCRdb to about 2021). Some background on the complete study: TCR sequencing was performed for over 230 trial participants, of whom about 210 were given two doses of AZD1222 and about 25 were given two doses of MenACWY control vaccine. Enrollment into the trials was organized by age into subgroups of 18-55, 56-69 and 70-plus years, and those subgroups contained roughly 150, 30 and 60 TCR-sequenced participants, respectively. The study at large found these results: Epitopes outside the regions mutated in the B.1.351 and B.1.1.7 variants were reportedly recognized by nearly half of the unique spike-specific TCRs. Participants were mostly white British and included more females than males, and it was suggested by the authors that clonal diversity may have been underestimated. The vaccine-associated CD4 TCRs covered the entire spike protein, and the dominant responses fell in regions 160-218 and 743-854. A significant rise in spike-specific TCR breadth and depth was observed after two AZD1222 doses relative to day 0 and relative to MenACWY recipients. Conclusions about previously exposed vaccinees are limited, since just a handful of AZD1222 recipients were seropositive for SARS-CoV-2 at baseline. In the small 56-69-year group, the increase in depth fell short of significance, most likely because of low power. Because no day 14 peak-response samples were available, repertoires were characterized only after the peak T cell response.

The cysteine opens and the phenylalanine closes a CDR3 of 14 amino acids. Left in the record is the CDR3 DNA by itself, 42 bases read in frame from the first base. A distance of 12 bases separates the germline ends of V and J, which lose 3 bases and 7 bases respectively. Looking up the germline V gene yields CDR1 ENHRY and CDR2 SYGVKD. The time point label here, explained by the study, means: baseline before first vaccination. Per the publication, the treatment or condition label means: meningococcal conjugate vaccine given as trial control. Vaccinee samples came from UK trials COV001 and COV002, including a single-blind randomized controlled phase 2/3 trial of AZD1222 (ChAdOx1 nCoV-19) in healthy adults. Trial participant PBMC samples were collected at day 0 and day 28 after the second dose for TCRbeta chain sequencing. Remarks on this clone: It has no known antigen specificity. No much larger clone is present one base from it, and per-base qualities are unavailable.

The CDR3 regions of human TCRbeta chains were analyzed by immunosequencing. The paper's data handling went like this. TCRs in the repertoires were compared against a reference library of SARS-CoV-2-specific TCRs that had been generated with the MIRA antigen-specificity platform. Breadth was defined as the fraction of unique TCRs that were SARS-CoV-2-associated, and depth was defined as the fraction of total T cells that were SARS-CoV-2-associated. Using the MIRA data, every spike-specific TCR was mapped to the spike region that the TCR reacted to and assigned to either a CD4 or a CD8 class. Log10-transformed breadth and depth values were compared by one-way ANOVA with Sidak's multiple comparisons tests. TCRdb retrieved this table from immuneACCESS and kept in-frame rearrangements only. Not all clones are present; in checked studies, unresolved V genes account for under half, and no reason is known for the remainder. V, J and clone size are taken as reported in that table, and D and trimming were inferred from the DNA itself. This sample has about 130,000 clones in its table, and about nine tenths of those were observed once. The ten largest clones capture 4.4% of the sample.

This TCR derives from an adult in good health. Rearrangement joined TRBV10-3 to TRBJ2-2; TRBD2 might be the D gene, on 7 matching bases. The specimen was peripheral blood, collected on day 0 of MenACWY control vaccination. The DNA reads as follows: TGTGCCATCAGTGATTCGGGGGGCGTCGGGGAGCTGTTTTTT. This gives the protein CAISDSGGVGELFF.